Sequencing of this T cell receptor (beta chain) was carried out in a study of OX40 agonist ivuxolimab in advanced cancers. Study-level background: The costimulatory receptor OX40 (CD134) was targeted by ivuxolimab, a fully human IgG2 agonistic monoclonal antibody. Intravenous ivuxolimab was administered to patients every 2 weeks at six dose levels: 0.01, 0.1, 0.3, 1.5, 3 and 10 mg/kg. Among the roughly 52 dose-escalation patients, approximately 20 had hepatocellular carcinoma, roughly 15 melanoma, 9 renal cell carcinoma and 9 head and neck cancer. In the dose-escalation cohort, roughly 80% of patients were male, and the mean age was approximately 60 years, with a range of 23 to 79. Prior anti-PD-1, anti-PD-L1 or anti-CTLA-4 therapy was permitted, and roughly two fifths of dose-escalation patients had received checkpoint inhibitors. Partial responses occurred in three dose-escalation patients, of whom one had hepatocellular carcinoma and two had cutaneous melanoma. Peripheral TCRbeta sequencing was intended to test whether TCR sequence diversity was altered and clonal T-cell expansion was caused by ivuxolimab. The paper reports the monotherapy dose-escalation portion (N = 52 patients) of the phase I ivuxolimab trial. Study-level results and caveats: The antigen specificity of the clonally expanded peripheral T cells was not determined. At doses of 0.1 to 3.0 mg/kg, clonal expansion of both CD4+ and CD8+ blood T cells was observed from baseline to week 6. Partial responders in the 0.1-3.0 mg/kg groups had among the lowest normalized peripheral clonal expansion, especially among CD8+ T cells. After ivuxolimab, expanded clones were on average more numerous among CD8+ T cells than among CD4+ T cells. Low levels of normalized T-cell clonal expansion were also shown by some nonresponding patients.

For this clone: It lacks a known antigen. Per-base quality was not reported, and no clone a single base away is much larger than it.

To sequence the TCRbeta CDR3 region, genomic DNA was isolated from the sorted cells. The immunoSEQ Assay was used to sequence the TCRbeta CDR3 regions. The immuneACCESS repertoire file appears here via TCRdb, limited to in-frame rearrangements. These files lack a portion of the clones; in checked studies, under half of the deficit traces to unresolved V genes, and the cause of the others is not known. The sample profile shows tens of thousands of clones; approximately 78% of them were found once. The ten largest clones take up about 5% of the sample. The CDR1 and CDR2 encoded by the germline V gene are SGHTS and YDEGEE. Its CDR3 holds 13 amino acids, cysteine through phenylalanine. The DNA shown is the 39-base CDR3, in frame from base 1. V lost 1 base and J lost 0 bases; the stretch between them is 4 bases long. The trial excluded patients who had a history of autoimmune disease or were on systemic immunosuppression. Peripheral blood for TCR sequencing was collected from all dose cohorts at baseline, on cycle 4 day 1, and on cycle 7 day 1. The samples were taken from a phase I, first-in-human, multicenter, open-label dose-escalation trial of ivuxolimab. Adults with locally advanced or metastatic melanoma, renal cell, hepatocellular, or head and neck squamous cell carcinoma were enrolled in the trial. CD4+ and CD8+ T cells were sorted separately from peripheral blood before TCR sequencing.

Source: CD4+ or CD8+ T cells sorted from blood, taken in a trial of the OX40 agonist ivuxolimab. The V gene is TRBV5-8 and the J gene is TRBJ1-1, with no confidently assigned D gene. The clonotype originates from an adult with an advanced solid tumor such as melanoma, head and neck, liver or kidney cancer. The CDR3 is CASSLIMNTEAFF. The DNA sequence is given as TGTGCCAGCAGCTTGATCATGAACACTGAAGCTTTCTTT.